There are many counts of the clone carrying this TCR beta chain. The data originate from a study of T cells after yellow fever vaccination. V was shortened by 6 bases and J by 8 bases, with 11 bases between the two germline ends. The CDR3 extends over 13 amino acids. The germline V gene has CDR1 SGHVS and CDR2 FNYEAQ. TCRdb reprocessed the 5' RACE reads via MiXCR and lists one record per CDR3 protein. Here the sample spans about 260,000 distinct CDR3 sequences, roughly 4.8% being singletons. The TCR comes from a man between 18 and 35 years old who received the YFV17D yellow fever vaccine. Sequences were derived from CD4+ T cells sorted from PBMCs, sampled on the day of the yellow fever booster vaccination. The genes are TRBV7-6 and TRBJ1-6; D gene ambiguous. For the CDR3, the DNA is TGTGCCAGCAGTACGAGGCCCGATTCACCCCTCCACTTT. It encodes CASSTRPDSPLHF.